This T cell receptor beta chain was sequenced during a study of tumor-infiltrating lymphocytes in localized non-small cell lung cancer. Study in general: Some samples were collected after neoadjuvant chemotherapy; smokers, never-smokers and several histologies were included. Study conclusions and caveats: IM1 and IM2 tumors showed no difference in T-cell fraction.

V lost 2 bases and J lost 3, with 16 bases in between. CDR3 length equals 16 residues. The germline CDR1 and CDR2 sequences are ENHRY and SYGVKD. Data came from immunoSEQ multiplex PCR; TCRdb stores just in-frame clones and leaves some out. Among 5,500 to 8,000 clones, about 79% were seen once, and the ten largest hold approximately 6.5%. Of note for this clone: Its antigen is as yet unknown.

The chain joins TRBV10-3 to TRBJ2-5, with D perhaps TRBD1 (6 bases). The source is a human donor with non-small cell lung cancer. Sequenced sample: uninvolved lung tissue not adjacent to the tumor. CDR3 DNA sequence: TGTGCCATCAGTGAGCCGCTCGGCAGGGGAAAAGAGACCCAGTACTTC. Protein product: CAISEPLGRGKETQYF.